A selection of T cell receptor beta chains follows, all from one sample in a study of T-cell memory formation after mild COVID-19. TCRdb processed the 5' RACE reads anew with MiXCR; each CDR3 protein has one entry. The data show 250,000 to 300,000 distinct CDR3 sequences, about 17% seen once. The specimen sequenced was PBMCs or a T cell subset sorted from them (not recorded which). The origin of the receptors is a man aged 18 to 35 who had mild COVID-19 (a few samples of this study predate the infection). Cell type and time point are not known. CDR3s include the opening cysteine and the closing phenylalanine or tryptophan. Fields, in order: D gene, clone size, J gene, V gene, CDR3 protein, CDR3 DNA. D genes are given only for firm matches. Where a row states a size, it is once, few, many or the class of an expanded clone; other rows omit it.

d_call: .; clone_size: many; j_call: TRBJ2-3; v_call: TRBV7-2; cdr3_aa: CASSFIVSTDTQYF; cdr3_nt: TGTGCCAGCAGCTTCATTGTCAGCACAGATACGCAGTATTTT
d_call: .; clone_size: many; j_call: TRBJ2-5; v_call: TRBV23-1; cdr3_aa: CASSQSGLGETQYF; cdr3_nt: TGCGCCAGCAGTCAATCGGGGTTGGGGGAGACCCAGTACTTC
d_call: .; clone_size: few; j_call: TRBJ2-2; v_call: TRBV5-5; cdr3_aa: CASSLVGGETGELFF; cdr3_nt: TGTGCCAGCAGCTTGGTGGGCGGAGAAACCGGGGAGCTGTTTTTT
d_call: .; clone_size: .; j_call: TRBJ1-2; v_call: TRBV2; cdr3_aa: CAYHGGNTNYGYTF; cdr3_nt: TGTGCCTATCACGGGGGCAATACTAACTATGGCTACACCTTC
d_call: TRBD2; clone_size: many; j_call: TRBJ2-3; v_call: TRBV11-2; cdr3_aa: CASSSHSGGLVADTQYF; cdr3_nt: TGTGCCAGCAGCTCCCACTCTGGGGGACTAGTAGCAGATACGCAGTATTTT
d_call: TRBD1; clone_size: .; j_call: TRBJ2-5; v_call: TRBV12-3/TRBV12-4; cdr3_aa: CASSQGQGASPKLKETQYF; cdr3_nt: TGTGCCAGCAGTCAAGGACAGGGGGCTTCCCCCAAGCTTAAAGAGACCCAGTACTTC
d_call: .; clone_size: .; j_call: TRBJ1-2; v_call: TRBV12-3/TRBV12-4; cdr3_aa: CASSTGQNYGYTF; cdr3_nt: TGTGCCAGCAGCACTGGACAGAACTATGGCTACACCTTC
d_call: .; clone_size: few; j_call: TRBJ1-6; v_call: TRBV20-1; cdr3_aa: CSALRALGESPLHF; cdr3_nt: TGCAGTGCCCTCCGGGCGTTGGGGGAATCACCCCTCCACTTT
d_call: TRBD2; clone_size: few; j_call: TRBJ2-3; v_call: TRBV2; cdr3_aa: CASRPTSGSTDTQYF; cdr3_nt: TGTGCCAGCAGACCGACTAGCGGGAGCACAGATACGCAGTATTTT
d_call: TRBD2; clone_size: few; j_call: TRBJ2-3; v_call: TRBV7-2; cdr3_aa: CASSWSSGGSTDTQYF; cdr3_nt: TGTGCCAGCAGCTGGTCTAGCGGGGGCTCCACAGATACGCAGTATTTT
d_call: TRBD1; clone_size: few; j_call: TRBJ1-1; v_call: TRBV11-2; cdr3_aa: CASSLSRGELGAFF; cdr3_nt: TGTGCCAGCAGCTTAAGCAGGGGGGAACTTGGAGCTTTCTTT
d_call: .; clone_size: .; j_call: TRBJ1-2; v_call: TRBV4-1; cdr3_aa: CASSQAAGDGYTF; cdr3_nt: TGCGCCAGCAGCCAAGCCGCAGGCGATGGCTACACCTTC
d_call: .; clone_size: .; j_call: TRBJ2-2; v_call: TRBV7-3; cdr3_aa: CASSISLTTGELFF; cdr3_nt: TGTGCCAGCAGCATCTCCCTAACGACCGGGGAGCTGTTTTTT
d_call: .; clone_size: .; j_call: TRBJ2-7; v_call: TRBV20-1; cdr3_aa: CSALEPQAYYEQYF; cdr3_nt: TGCAGTGCTCTTGAACCTCAAGCTTACTACGAGCAGTACTTC
d_call: .; clone_size: .; j_call: TRBJ1-1; v_call: TRBV20-1; cdr3_aa: CSAKRVNTEAFF; cdr3_nt: TGCAGTGCTAAAAGGGTGAACACTGAAGCTTTCTTT
d_call: .; clone_size: .; j_call: TRBJ2-5; v_call: TRBV6-6; cdr3_aa: CASSPPPGQETQYF; cdr3_nt: TGTGCCAGCAGTCCTCCGCCAGGACAAGAGACCCAGTACTTC
d_call: TRBD1; clone_size: .; j_call: TRBJ2-1; v_call: TRBV20-1; cdr3_aa: CSARDGTGKVGFF; cdr3_nt: TGCAGTGCTAGAGATGGGACAGGGAAGGTAGGGTTCTTC
d_call: TRBD1; clone_size: few; j_call: TRBJ2-5; v_call: TRBV5-1; cdr3_aa: CASSDQGQGALETQYF; cdr3_nt: TGCGCCAGCAGCGACCAGGGACAGGGGGCTTTGGAGACCCAGTACTTC
d_call: TRBD1; clone_size: .; j_call: TRBJ1-5; v_call: TRBV20-1; cdr3_aa: CSASHPGTGSNQPQHF; cdr3_nt: TGCAGTGCTAGCCACCCCGGGACAGGGAGCAATCAGCCCCAGCATTTT
d_call: TRBD2; clone_size: many; j_call: TRBJ2-1; v_call: TRBV7-7; cdr3_aa: CASSRLAGEQFF; cdr3_nt: TGTGCTAGCAGCCGACTAGCCGGTGAGCAGTTCTTC
d_call: .; clone_size: .; j_call: TRBJ1-4; v_call: TRBV12-3/TRBV12-4; cdr3_aa: CASSQQGTRDEKLFF; cdr3_nt: TGTGCCAGCAGCCAACAAGGGACGAGGGATGAAAAACTGTTTTTT
d_call: .; clone_size: .; j_call: TRBJ2-7; v_call: TRBV11-2; cdr3_aa: CASSQTEGVGQYF; cdr3_nt: TGTGCCAGCAGCCAAACCGAGGGGGTTGGGCAGTACTTC
d_call: TRBD2; clone_size: .; j_call: TRBJ2-1; v_call: TRBV7-8; cdr3_aa: CASCHREGNEQFF; cdr3_nt: TGTGCCAGCTGCCACCGGGAGGGCAATGAGCAGTTCTTC
d_call: .; clone_size: few; j_call: TRBJ1-1; v_call: TRBV7-9; cdr3_aa: CASSPSHGGATEAFF; cdr3_nt: TGTGCCAGCAGCCCCTCGCATGGGGGAGCGACTGAAGCTTTCTTT
d_call: TRBD2; clone_size: few; j_call: TRBJ2-2; v_call: TRBV6-5; cdr3_aa: CASSSIAGAGELFF; cdr3_nt: TGTGCCAGCAGTTCTATAGCGGGGGCCGGGGAGCTGTTTTTT
d_call: .; clone_size: few; j_call: TRBJ2-5; v_call: TRBV7-2; cdr3_aa: CASSGQAQETQYF; cdr3_nt: TGTGCCAGCAGCGGCCAGGCTCAAGAGACCCAGTACTTC
d_call: TRBD2; clone_size: few; j_call: TRBJ2-3; v_call: TRBV6-6; cdr3_aa: CASSGGGGASDTQYF; cdr3_nt: TGTGCCAGCAGCGGGGGCGGGGGGGCCTCAGATACGCAGTATTTT
d_call: .; clone_size: .; j_call: TRBJ2-3; v_call: TRBV29-1; cdr3_aa: CSVRGDTQYF; cdr3_nt: TGCAGCGTCCGGGGGGATACGCAGTATTTT